The entry that follows covers one T cell receptor beta chain sequence. This specimen comes from a study of technical replicates of blood from a handful of donors. The trim removed 3 bases at V and 4 bases at J, leaving 6 bases unmatched. The CDR3 covers 15 residues. Looked up from germline, CDR1 is SNHLY and CDR2 is FYNNEI. Using immunoSEQ multiplex PCR, the repertoire was profiled, and TCRdb retains in-frame clones only, with some absent. The data contain about 75,000 clones, nearly 98% of them singletons. The clonotype was recovered from a human donor in good health. Specimen: T cells isolated from PBMCs. The genes are TRBV2 and TRBJ2-5, with 9 bases aligning to TRBD2. CDR3: CASSELAGVGETQYF. CDR3 bases: TGTGCCAGCAGTGAGTTAGCGGGAGTGGGAGAGACCCAGTACTTC.